The sequence of this TCR beta chain was determined in a study of monozygotic twins with inflammatory bowel disease. The length of the CDR3 is 14 residues. The germline gives CDR1 LGHDT, CDR2 YNNKEL (reference sequence). Eight separate reactions per sample yielded the cDNA. TCRdb processed the 5' RACE reads again and assigns one entry to each CDR3 protein, with no DNA. The sample totals about 450,000 distinct CDR3 sequences. With respect to this clonotype: What it binds is not known.

Broader study findings: Relative clonotype sharing with others was diminished in IBD patients versus healthy twins, particularly with disease activity. Repertoire similarity did not separate concordant from discordant twins, possibly from limited power.

Sequenced material: blood. The chain uses TRBV3-1 and TRBJ1-5; the D gene TCRdb calls, TRBD1, cannot be checked with no DNA. This sequence was found in a human donor with ulcerative colitis or Crohn's disease, or a healthy co-twin of an affected twin (not recorded which). The CDR3 spells CASSQDRGYQPQHF.